This T cell receptor beta chain was sequenced during a study of shared clonotypes between healthy human individuals. Whole-study findings and limits: The four-donor shared clonotypes exceeded non-shared clonotypes in generation probability, with non-shared ones scoring lower.

Trimming stripped 1 base from V and 4 bases from J, with 17 bases between. The CDR3 loop spans 18 amino acids. Germline CDR1 and CDR2: LNHNV and YYDKDF (reference sequence). A remark on this clone: Its specificity is unknown.

Assay used: immunoSEQ multiplex PCR; TCRdb lists only in-frame clones, some missing. The table includes millions of clones, around 96% detected once. Naive CD8 cells were CD45RO-negative, positively selected for CCR7, excluding terminally differentiated effector memory CD45RA+ cells. This sequence originates from a man aged 18 to 30 in good health. The sample comprised naive CD8+ T cells sorted from blood. The V call is TRBV15, the J call TRBJ2-6, with a weak D call TRBD2 (6 bases). The CDR3 protein is CATSRGIRGSEGANVLTF. The CDR3 DNA reads TGTGCCACCAGCAGAGGCATTCGGGGGTCCGAAGGGGCCAACGTCCTGACTTTC.